These 2 T cell receptor beta chains originate from one sample sequenced in a study of shared clonotypes between healthy human individuals (dated by TCRdb to 2020 to 2022). CD8 naive samples were obtained by positive selection for CCR7 among CD45RO-negative cells, yielding a CD45RA+CCR7+ population from which TemRA cells were excluded. The library was generated by the immunoSEQ multiplex PCR assay. TCRdb re-hosts the immuneACCESS table, in-frame sequences only. Its copies lack some clones; in the studies checked, an unresolved V gene accounts for under half of them, and the cause for the rest is not known. The sample table records roughly 2,000,000 clones; over 85% of these occur just once. 1.5% to 2% of the sample is held by the ten biggest clonotypes. The sample consisted of naive CD8+ T cells from PBMCs. The label giving this sample's cell subset or site can be read as: CD45RA+CCR7+. All receptors derive from a man aged 18 to 30 in good health. Some clones in this sample may be carry-over from other donors' samples.

J is TRBJ2-7 and V is TRBV19; tentative D call: TRBD1 (5 bases). CDR1 is LNHDA, CDR2 SQIVND, per germline (reference sequence). The CDR3 extends over 12 amino acids. Trimming stripped 3 bases from V and 6 bases from J, with 9 bases between. CDR3 region: CASSMTEREQYF. In DNA, the CDR3 is TGTGCCAGTAGTATGACAGAGCGCGAGCAGTACTTC.

This sequence joins TRBV4-1 and TRBJ1-2; D is uncertain. CDR1 and CDR2 (germline): MGHRA, YSYEKL. Trimming shortened V by 0 bases and J by 2 bases, and 10 bases separated the two germline ends. The CDR3 runs to 15 residues. CDR3 bases: TGCGCCAGCAGCCAAGATCCGGACTGGAACTATGGCTACACCTTC. Translated: CASSQDPDWNYGYTF.